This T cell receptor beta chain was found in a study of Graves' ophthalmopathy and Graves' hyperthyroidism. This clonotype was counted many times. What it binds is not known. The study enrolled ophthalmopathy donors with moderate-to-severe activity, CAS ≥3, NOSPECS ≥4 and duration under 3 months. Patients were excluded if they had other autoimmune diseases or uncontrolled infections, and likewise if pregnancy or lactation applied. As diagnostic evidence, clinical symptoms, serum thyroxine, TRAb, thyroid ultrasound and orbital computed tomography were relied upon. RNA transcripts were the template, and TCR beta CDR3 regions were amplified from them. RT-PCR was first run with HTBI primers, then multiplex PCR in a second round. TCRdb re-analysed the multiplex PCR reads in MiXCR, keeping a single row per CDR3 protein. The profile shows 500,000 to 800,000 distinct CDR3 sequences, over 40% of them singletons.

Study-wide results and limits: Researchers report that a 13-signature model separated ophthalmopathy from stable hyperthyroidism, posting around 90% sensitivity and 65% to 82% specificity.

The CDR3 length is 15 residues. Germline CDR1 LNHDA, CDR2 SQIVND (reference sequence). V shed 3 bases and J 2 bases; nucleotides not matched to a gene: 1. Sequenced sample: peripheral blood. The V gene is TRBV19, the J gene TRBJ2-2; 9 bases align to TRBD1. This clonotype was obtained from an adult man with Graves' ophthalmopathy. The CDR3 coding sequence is TGTGCCAGTAGTATGGGACAGGGCAACACCGGGGAGCTGTTTTTT. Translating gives CASSMGQGNTGELFF.